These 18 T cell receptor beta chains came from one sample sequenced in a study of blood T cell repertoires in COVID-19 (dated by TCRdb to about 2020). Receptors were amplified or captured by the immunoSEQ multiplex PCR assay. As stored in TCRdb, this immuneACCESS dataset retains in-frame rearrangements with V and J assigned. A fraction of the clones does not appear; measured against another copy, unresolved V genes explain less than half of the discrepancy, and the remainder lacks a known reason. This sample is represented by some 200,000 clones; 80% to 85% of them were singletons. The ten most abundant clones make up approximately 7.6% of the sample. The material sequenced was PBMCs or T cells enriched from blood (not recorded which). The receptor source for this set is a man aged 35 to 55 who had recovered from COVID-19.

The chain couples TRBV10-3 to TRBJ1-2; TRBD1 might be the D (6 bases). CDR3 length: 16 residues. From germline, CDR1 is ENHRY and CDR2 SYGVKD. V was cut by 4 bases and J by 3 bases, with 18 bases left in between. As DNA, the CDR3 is TGTGCCATCAGTGCCAGGGTAGACAGGCTCCACTATGGCTACACCTTC. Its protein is CAISARVDRLHYGYTF.

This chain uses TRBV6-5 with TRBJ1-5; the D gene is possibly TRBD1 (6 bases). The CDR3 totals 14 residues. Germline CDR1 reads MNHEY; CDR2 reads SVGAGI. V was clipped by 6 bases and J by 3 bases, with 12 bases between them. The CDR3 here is CASRGDTSNQPQHF. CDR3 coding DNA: TGTGCCAGCAGGGGGGACACTTCCAATCAGCCCCAGCATTTT.

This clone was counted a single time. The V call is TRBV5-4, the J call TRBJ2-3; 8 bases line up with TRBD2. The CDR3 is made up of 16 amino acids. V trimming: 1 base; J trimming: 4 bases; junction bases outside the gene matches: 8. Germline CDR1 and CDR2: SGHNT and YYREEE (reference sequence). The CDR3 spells CASSLYRGGRSDTQYF. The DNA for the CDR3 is TGTGCCAGCAGCTTGTACCGGGGGGGCCGGTCAGATACGCAGTATTTT.

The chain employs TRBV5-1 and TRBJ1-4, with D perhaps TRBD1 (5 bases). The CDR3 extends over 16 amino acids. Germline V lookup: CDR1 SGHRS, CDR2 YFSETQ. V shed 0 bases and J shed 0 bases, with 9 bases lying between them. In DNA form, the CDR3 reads TGCGCCAGCAGCTTGGGACAGCACGCAACTAATGAAAAACTGTTTTTT. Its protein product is CASSLGQHATNEKLFF.

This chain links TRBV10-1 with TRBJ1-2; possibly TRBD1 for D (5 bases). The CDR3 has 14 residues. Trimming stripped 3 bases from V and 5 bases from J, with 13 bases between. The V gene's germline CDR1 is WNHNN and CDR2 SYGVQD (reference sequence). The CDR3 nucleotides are TGCGCCAGCAGTGAAACAGGTGGAACTTATGGCTACACCTTC. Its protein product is CASSETGGTYGYTF.

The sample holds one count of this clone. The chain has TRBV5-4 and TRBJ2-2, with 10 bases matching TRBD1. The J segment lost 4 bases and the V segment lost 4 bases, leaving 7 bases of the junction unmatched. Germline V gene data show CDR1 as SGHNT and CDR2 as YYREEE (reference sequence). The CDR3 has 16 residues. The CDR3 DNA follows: TGTGCCAGCAGCCCAGGACAGGGGGTGGGCACCGGGGAGCTGTTTTTT. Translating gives CASSPGQGVGTGELFF.

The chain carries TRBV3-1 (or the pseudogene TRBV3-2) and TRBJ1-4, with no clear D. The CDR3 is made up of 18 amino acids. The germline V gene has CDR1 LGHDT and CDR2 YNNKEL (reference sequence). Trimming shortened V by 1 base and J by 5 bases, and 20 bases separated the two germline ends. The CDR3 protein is CASSQGYRRSKFNEKLFF. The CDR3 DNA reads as TGTGCCAGCAGCCAAGGCTATAGGAGGAGTAAGTTCAATGAAAAACTGTTTTTT.

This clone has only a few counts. This CDR3 reads CASSLERGNQPQHF. Written as DNA, the CDR3 is TGTGCCAGCAGCTTAGAGCGGGGCAATCAGCCCCAGCATTTT. V usage is TRBV7-2 and J usage is TRBJ1-5; D not resolved. The CDR3 loop spans 14 amino acids. Trimming left V 1 base short and J 2 bases short, with 6 bases between. Per the germline V gene, CDR1 is SGHTA and CDR2 is FQGNSA. Full variable domain (outside the CDR3, taken from reference TRBV7-2 and TRBJ1-5): GAGVSQSPSNKVTEKGKDVELRCDPISGHTALYWYRQSLGQGLEFLIYFQGNSAPDKSGLPSDRFSAERTGGSVSTLTIQRTQQEDSAVYLCASSLERGNQPQHFGDGTRLSIL.

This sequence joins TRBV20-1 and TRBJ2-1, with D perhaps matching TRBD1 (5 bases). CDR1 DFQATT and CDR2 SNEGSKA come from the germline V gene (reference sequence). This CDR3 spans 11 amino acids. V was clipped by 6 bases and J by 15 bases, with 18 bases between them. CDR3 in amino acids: CSAQKQAFRFF. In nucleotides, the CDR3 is TGCAGTGCCCAAAAACAGGCGTTTCGGTTCTTC.

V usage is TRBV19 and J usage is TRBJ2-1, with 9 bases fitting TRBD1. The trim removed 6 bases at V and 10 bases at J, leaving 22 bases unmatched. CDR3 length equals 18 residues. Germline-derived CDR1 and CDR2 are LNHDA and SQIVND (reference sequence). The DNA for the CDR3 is TGTGCCAGTAGCCCCGGGACAGGGAGTTCACTTCCTCGGATGGAGCAGTTCTTC. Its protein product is CASSPGTGSSLPRMEQFF.

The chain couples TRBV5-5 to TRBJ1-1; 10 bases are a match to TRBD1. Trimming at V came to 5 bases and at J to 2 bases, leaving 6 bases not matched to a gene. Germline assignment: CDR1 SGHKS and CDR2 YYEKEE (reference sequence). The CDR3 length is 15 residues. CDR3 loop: CASSPRTGGNTEAFF. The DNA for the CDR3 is TGTGCCAGCAGTCCTCGGACAGGGGGTAACACTGAAGCTTTCTTT.

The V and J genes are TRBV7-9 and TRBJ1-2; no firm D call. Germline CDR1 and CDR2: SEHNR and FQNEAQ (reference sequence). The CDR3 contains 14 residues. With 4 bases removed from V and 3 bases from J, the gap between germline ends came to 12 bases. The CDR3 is CASSSRTSDYGYTF. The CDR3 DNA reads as TGTGCCAGCAGCTCTAGAACATCGGACTATGGCTACACCTTC. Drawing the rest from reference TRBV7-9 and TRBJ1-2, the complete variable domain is DTGVSQNPRHKITKRGQNVTFRCDPISEHNRLYWYRQTLGQGPEFLTYFQNEAQLEKSRLLSDRFSAERPKGSFSTLEIQRTEQGDSAMYLCASSSRTSDYGYTFGSGTRLTVV.

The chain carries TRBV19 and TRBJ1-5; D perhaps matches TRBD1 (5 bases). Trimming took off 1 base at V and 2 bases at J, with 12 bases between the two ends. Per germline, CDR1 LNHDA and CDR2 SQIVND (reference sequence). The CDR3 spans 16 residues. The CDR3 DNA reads TGTGCCAGTAGTATAGCTGCGGCCAGGGGCAATCAGCCCCAGCATTTT. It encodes CASSIAAARGNQPQHF.

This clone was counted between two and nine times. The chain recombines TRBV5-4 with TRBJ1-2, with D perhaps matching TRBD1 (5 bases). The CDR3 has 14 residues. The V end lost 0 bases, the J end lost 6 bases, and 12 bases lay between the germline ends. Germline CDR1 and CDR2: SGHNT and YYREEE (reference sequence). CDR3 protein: CASSLAQGIDGYTF. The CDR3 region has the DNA TGTGCCAGCAGCTTGGCGCAGGGTATCGATGGCTACACCTTC.

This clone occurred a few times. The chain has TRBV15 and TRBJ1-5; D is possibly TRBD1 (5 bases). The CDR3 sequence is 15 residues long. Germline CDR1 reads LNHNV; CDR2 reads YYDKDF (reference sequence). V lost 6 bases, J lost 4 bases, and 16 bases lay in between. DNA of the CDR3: TGTGCCACCAGGGAAGAATGGGGGGGGAATCAGCCCCAGCATTTT. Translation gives CATREEWGGNQPQHF. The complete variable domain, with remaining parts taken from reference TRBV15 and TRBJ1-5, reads DAMVIQNPRYQVTQFGKPVTLSCSQTLNHNVMYWYQQKSSQAPKLLFHYYDKDFNNEADTPDNFQSRRPNTSFCFLDIRSPGLGDTAMYLCATREEWGGNQPQHFGDGTRLSIL.

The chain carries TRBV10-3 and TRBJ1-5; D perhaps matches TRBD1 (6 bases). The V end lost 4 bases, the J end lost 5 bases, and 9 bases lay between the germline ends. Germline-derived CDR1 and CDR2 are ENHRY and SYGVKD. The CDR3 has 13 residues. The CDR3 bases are TGTGCCATCAGTGGGACAGCTGATCAGCCCCAGCATTTT. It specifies CAISGTADQPQHF.

CDR3 region: CSVAQGPGAYEQYF. DNA for the CDR3: TGCAGCGTTGCACAAGGCCCGGGGGCCTACGAGCAGTACTTC. The rearrangement uses TRBV29-1 and TRBJ2-7, with TRBD2 as a possible D gene (6 bases). Looked up from germline, CDR1 is SQVTM and CDR2 is ANQGSEA. This CDR3 is 14 amino acids long. V was pared by 4 bases and J by 2 bases, with 15 bases between.

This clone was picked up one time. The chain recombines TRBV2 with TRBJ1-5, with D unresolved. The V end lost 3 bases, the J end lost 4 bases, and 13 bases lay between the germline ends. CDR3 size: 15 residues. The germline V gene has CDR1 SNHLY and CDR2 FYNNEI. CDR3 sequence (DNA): TGTGCCAGCAGTGAGCGGAGCGCTTATAATCAGCCCCAGCATTTT. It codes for CASSERSAYNQPQHF.